This T cell receptor (beta chain) derives from a study of cytomegalovirus exposure and HLA in healthy donors. Germline V gene sequence: CDR1 SGHTA, CDR2 FQGTGA. This CDR3 is 14 amino acids long. Trimming cost V 1 base and J 3 bases, with 10 bases left between them. With 60 Vbeta and 13 Jbeta primers, the PCR was carried out. The table came from immunoSEQ multiplex PCR; TCRdb's copy has only in-frame clones and leaves some out. The repertoire holds 180,000 or so clones, with approximately 86% as singletons. As to this clone: Its specificity is not known.

Regarding the study as a whole: Using a false discovery rate of 0.05, a later analysis showed that roughly 16,000 TCR beta sequences were associated with HLA alleles.

The clonotype comes from a woman in her thirties in good health and CMV-seronegative. This rearrangement joins TRBV7-3 to TRBJ2-7; a possible D gene is TRBD2 (7 bases). Sequencing used PBMCs. The CDR3: CASSLRGGHYEQYF. CDR3 nucleotide sequence: TGTGCCAGCAGCTTAAGGGGGGGGCACTACGAGCAGTACTTC.